Below are 7 T cell receptor beta chains sequenced from a single sample in a study of CD8+ T cells in alopecia areata. RNA, once extracted, was reverse transcribed into cDNA for use as the sequencing template. Method: immunoSEQ multiplex PCR; TCRdb's copy keeps in-frame clones and lacks some. The sample has more than 85,000 clones; approximately 66% are singletons. The sample's treatment: oral pan-JAK inhibitor, 5-10 mg twice daily. Sequenced here: CD8+ T cells sorted from blood, sampled at week 4, from a patient treated with tofacitinib. These receptors all come from a human donor with alopecia areata.

In this sample, this clone turned up a few times. The chain combines TRBV5-1 with TRBJ2-5; D is undetermined. The CDR3 spans 15 residues. Per the germline V gene, CDR1 is SGHRS and CDR2 is YFSETQ. V lost 0 bases and J 14 bases, leaving 23 bases between the germline ends. The CDR3 DNA is TGCGCCAGCAGCTTGGGGTTGCCCTATGTTCCCCTGCCCTACTTC. Its translation: CASSLGLPYVPLPYF.

The chain recombines TRBV13 with TRBJ2-1; TRBD1 aligns across 8 bases. This CDR3 has 14 amino acids. In germline, CDR1 is PRHDT, CDR2 FYEKMQ (reference sequence). With 5 bases clipped from V and 10 bases from J, the junction kept 10 bases outside the gene matches. The CDR3 DNA sequence: TGTGCCAGCAGCCTCCAGGACAGGGTGTGGGAGCAGTTCTTC. This sequence encodes CASSLQDRVWEQFF.

J is TRBJ2-3 and V is TRBV27; 7 nucleotides align to TRBD1. J gave up 8 bases and V 8 bases, and 7 bases lay outside the gene matches. This CDR3 has 12 amino acids. Germline values: CDR1 MNHEY, CDR2 SMNVEV (reference sequence). The CDR3 DNA reads as TGTGCCAGCTCAACCTACAGGGGTACGCAGTATTTT. Encoded protein: CASSTYRGTQYF.

The chain recombines TRBV7-6 with TRBJ1-2; a weak D match, TRBD1 (5 bases). Between the trimmed V and J ends, which lost 4 bases and 8 bases, there was a span of 20 bases. The CDR3 loop spans 15 amino acids. Per germline, CDR1 SGHVS and CDR2 FNYEAQ. CDR3: CASSSMTALRSGYTF. For the CDR3, the DNA is TGTGCCAGCAGCTCCATGACAGCCCTTCGTTCCGGCTACACCTTC.

V is TRBV7-9 and J is TRBJ2-1; tentative D call: TRBD2 (5 bases). CDR1 is SEHNR, CDR2 FQNEAQ, per germline (reference sequence). CDR3 length: 14 residues. The ends were cut back, 1 base at V and 6 bases at J, with 10 bases in the middle. DNA for the CDR3: TGTGCCAGCAGCTTAGGCTCCGGGGTCAATGAGCAGTTCTTC. Translated: CASSLGSGVNEQFF.

This clone counts as large. The genes are TRBV4-2 and TRBJ2-3; no firm D call. From germline, CDR1 is LGHNA and CDR2 YNFKEQ. Trimming removed 0 bases from V and 2 bases from J, with 12 bases in between. The CDR3 loop spans 16 amino acids. The CDR3 here is CASSQDPTSPTDTQYF. DNA of the CDR3: TGTGCCAGCAGCCAAGACCCGACAAGCCCCACAGATACGCAGTATTTT.

The CDR3 region has the DNA TGTGCCAGCAGTTACTCGAGGGGTGCCAATCAGCCCCAGCATTTT. It is translated as CASSYSRGANQPQHF. V gene TRBV6-5 combines with J gene TRBJ1-5, with a possible D match to TRBD1 (5 bases). The CDR3 sequence is 15 residues long. Trimming shortened V by 0 bases and J by 3 bases, and 9 bases separated the two germline ends. Looked up from germline, CDR1 is MNHEY and CDR2 is SVGAGI.